This T cell receptor (beta chain) is from a study of blood T cell repertoires in COVID-19. Those who participated ranged in age from 18 to 89 years and resided in about 24 US areas. Authors' methods: How many nucleated cells were present was estimated from reference gene primer amplification. The method was immunoSEQ multiplex PCR; TCRdb's version includes in-frame clones alone and lacks a portion of them. V and J calls and clone size come straight from that table; D and trimming were deduced from the DNA. The table shows 250,000 to 350,000 clones, with roughly 89% occurring only once. A single count supports this clone. Sample: PBMCs or T cells enriched from blood (not recorded which). The TCR originated in a woman aged 50 to 60 who had been exposed to COVID-19.

The CDR3 DNA reads as TGCAGCGTTGAAGAAGTAGGGGGCATCTTCTCCTACAATGAGCAGTTCTTC. This codes for CSVEEVGGIFSYNEQFF. The rearrangement uses TRBV29-1 and TRBJ2-1; 7 bases line up with TRBD1. V gave up 0 bases and J gave up 0 bases; unmatched junction bases: 8. The CDR3 consists of 17 residues. The V gene's germline CDR1 is SQVTM and CDR2 ANQGSEA.